Below, 24 T cell receptor beta chains from the same sample are listed, as sequenced in a study of blood T cell repertoires in COVID-19. Measured with immunoSEQ multiplex PCR; TCRdb has only the in-frame clones, and not every one. The sample has 250,000 to 350,000 clones, roughly 86% seen once. Sequencing was carried out using peripheral blood. The receptors were sampled from a woman in her 30s with COVID-19, enrolled during active disease.

This clone is a singleton in its sample. The chain employs TRBV10-3 and TRBJ1-3; maybe TRBD1 (6 bases). V dropped 9 bases and J dropped 0 bases, with 12 bases sitting between them. This CDR3 contains 14 residues. CDR1 ENHRY and CDR2 SYGVKD come from the germline V gene. The CDR3 loop is CAITGQLSGNTIYF. CDR3 nucleotides: TGTGCCATTACGGGACAACTCTCTGGAAACACCATATATTTT.

The V call is TRBV4-2, the J call TRBJ2-5, with 9 bases identical to TRBD2. Germline V gene lookup returns CDR1 LGHNA and CDR2 YNFKEQ. CDR3 length: 16 amino acids. V was pared by 4 bases and J by 3 bases, with 9 bases of the junction left unmatched. CDR3 protein: CASSPHGGRAEETQYF. The CDR3 DNA sequence: TGTGCCAGCAGCCCTCACGGCGGGAGGGCCGAAGAGACCCAGTACTTC.

The gene calls are TRBV10-3 and TRBJ2-6; D remains unclear. The CDR3 length is 15 residues. Trimming left V 0 bases short and J 0 bases short, with 3 bases between. CDR1 and CDR2 from the germline V gene are ENHRY and SYGVKD. This CDR3 is CAISESASGANVLTF. The CDR3, as DNA: TGTGCCATCAGTGAGTCGGCCTCTGGGGCCAACGTCCTGACTTTC.

This sequence joins TRBV5-4 and TRBJ1-4; D possibly corresponds to TRBD1 (6 bases). The CDR3 extends over 15 amino acids. Germline V gene lookup returns CDR1 SGHNT and CDR2 YYREEE (reference sequence). With 5 bases removed from V and 1 base from J, the gap between germline ends came to 12 bases. For the CDR3, the DNA is TGTGCCAGCAGTCCTCAGGGGAAAACTAATGAAAAACTGTTTTTT. It translates to CASSPQGKTNEKLFF.

For the CDR3, the DNA is TGTGCCAGCAGGGTTGGACAGGGGGCACAAAATTCACCCCTCCACTTT. This sequence encodes CASRVGQGAQNSPLHF. The chain has TRBV2 and TRBJ1-6, with 11 bases fitting TRBD1. V shed 6 bases and J 7 bases; nucleotides not matched to a gene: 8. CDR3 length: 16 residues. The germline gives CDR1 SNHLY, CDR2 FYNNEI.

This rearrangement joins TRBV5-4 to TRBJ1-4, with a weak D call TRBD1 (6 bases). CDR1 is SGHNT and CDR2 is YYREEE in the germline V gene (reference sequence). The CDR3 is 16 amino acids. The V and J ends lost 3 bases and 3 bases respectively, with 15 bases between them. Here the CDR3 reads CASSSVCQGSNEKLFF. CDR3 coding DNA: TGTGCCAGCAGCTCCGTCTGCCAGGGGTCTAATGAAAAACTGTTTTTT.

The genes are TRBV6-5 and TRBJ2-7; TRBD1 matches at 10 bases. The CDR3 contains 13 residues. J lost 5 bases, V lost 7 bases, and 5 bases had no gene match. Germline-derived CDR1 and CDR2 are MNHEY and SVGAGI. The CDR3 DNA sequence: TGTGCCAGCACCGGACAGGGGGGACACGAGCAGTACTTC. This translates into CASTGQGGHEQYF.

This clone was seen a few times. The gene calls are TRBV7-9 and TRBJ2-7, with a possible D match to TRBD2 (7 bases). The V gene's germline CDR1 is SEHNR and CDR2 FQNEAQ (reference sequence). This CDR3 contains 13 residues. V gave up 4 bases and J gave up 5 bases, with 12 bases separating them. CDR3 bases: TGTGCCAGCAGCTCGGCGGGGGCTAACGAGCAGTACTTC. Protein product: CASSSAGANEQYF.

V and J are TRBV19 and TRBJ1-5, with D perhaps TRBD1 (6 bases). The length of the CDR3 is 13 residues. The V gene lost 5 bases and the J gene lost 8 bases, with 13 bases spanning the gap. Germline assignment: CDR1 LNHDA and CDR2 SQIVND (reference sequence). CDR3 in DNA: TGTGCCAGTAGTTCACAGGGCGGCGAGCCCCAGCATTTT. Amino acids: CASSSQGGEPQHF.

This chain joins TRBV7-8 and TRBJ1-2; no clear D gene. The CDR3 length is 14 residues. Germline V gene data show CDR1 as SGHVS and CDR2 as FQNEAQ. V shed 0 bases and J shed 4 bases, with 9 bases lying between them. The CDR3: CASSLARGTYGYTF. CDR3 bases: TGTGCCAGCAGCTTAGCCCGGGGTACCTATGGCTACACCTTC. Full variable domain (remainder filled in from reference TRBV7-8 and TRBJ1-2): GAGVSQSPRYKVAKRGQDVALRCDPISGHVSLFWYQQALGQGPEFLTYFQNEAQLDKSGLPSDRFFAERPEGSVSTLKIQRTQQEDSAVYLCASSLARGTYGYTFGSGTRLTVV.

This chain uses TRBV28 with TRBJ2-2; 7 bases are shared with TRBD2. This CDR3 comprises 15 residues. The germline gives CDR1 MDHEN, CDR2 SYDVKM. Trimming at V came to 6 bases and at J to 2 bases, leaving 6 bases not matched to a gene. The CDR3 loop reads CASRRGSINTGELFF. The DNA for the CDR3 is TGTGCCAGCAGGCGCGGGAGCATAAACACCGGGGAGCTGTTTTTT. The variable domain in full, completed from reference TRBV28 and TRBJ2-2, reads DVKVTQSSRYLVKRTGEKVFLECVQDMDHENMFWYRQDPGLGLRLIYFSYDVKMKEKGDIPEGYSVSREKKERFSLILESASTNQTSMYLCASRRGSINTGELFFGEGSRLTVL.

The chain uses TRBV7-8 and TRBJ2-1, with 8 bases lining up with TRBD1. Germline lookup yields CDR1 SGHVS and CDR2 FQNEAQ. With V trimmed by 10 bases and J by 2 bases, 7 bases remained unmatched. This CDR3 has 14 residues. The CDR3 reads CATVTGDAYNEQFF. DNA for the CDR3: TGTGCCACCGTGACAGGGGACGCCTACAATGAGCAGTTCTTC.

The chain uses TRBV30 and TRBJ2-7; D is undetermined. Trimming shortened V by 4 bases and J by 1 base, and 11 bases separated the two germline ends. The CDR3 totals 13 residues. The germline CDR1 and CDR2 sequences are GTSNPN and SVGIG (reference sequence). Written as DNA, the CDR3 is TGTGCCTGGAAACAAAGTTATTCCTACGAGCAGTACTTC. Protein product: CAWKQSYSYEQYF.

The chain joins TRBV9 to TRBJ2-4, with D perhaps matching TRBD1 (5 bases). Germline-derived CDR1 and CDR2 are SGDLS and YYNGEE. The CDR3 spans 14 residues. Trimming took 3 bases from V and 6 from J, leaving 13 bases between them. The CDR3 region has the DNA TGTGCCAGCAGCGCCGACCCAGGGCGAAACATTCAGTACTTC. Amino acid sequence: CASSADPGRNIQYF. The entire variable domain, with the rest obtained from reference TRBV9 and TRBJ2-4, is as follows: DSGVTQTPKHLITATGQRVTLRCSPRSGDLSVYWYQQSLDQGLQFLIQYYNGEERAKGNILERFSAQQFPDLHSELNLSSLELGDSALYFCASSADPGRNIQYFGAGTRLSVL.

This clone was observed a handful of times. The chain uses TRBV28 and TRBJ2-1; 14 nucleotides align to TRBD2. The CDR3 contains 20 residues. J lost 7 bases, V lost 1 base, and 15 bases had no gene match. Germline V gives CDR1 MDHEN, CDR2 SYDVKM. This CDR3 reads CASSLSGTSGSYSFGNEQFF. CDR3 DNA: TGTGCCAGCAGTTTATCCGGGACTAGCGGGAGTTACTCCTTTGGAAATGAGCAGTTCTTC.

The V and J genes are TRBV2 and TRBJ1-5; D is unresolved. Germline CDR1 reads SNHLY; CDR2 reads FYNNEI. The length of the CDR3 is 11 residues. Trimming left V 4 bases short and J 6 bases short, with 4 bases between. The CDR3 sequence is CASSGSQPQHF. The DNA for the CDR3 is TGTGCCAGCAGTGGGAGTCAGCCCCAGCATTTT. The whole variable domain, filled in from reference TRBV2 and TRBJ1-5, reads EPEVTQTPSHQVTQMGQEVILRCVPISNHLYFYWYRQILGQKVEFLVSFYNNEISEKSEIFDDQFSVERPDGSNFTLKIRSTKLEDSAMYFCASSGSQPQHFGDGTRLSIL.

This clone was recorded a few times. The chain carries TRBV28 and TRBJ2-7; D is unresolved. V was trimmed by 5 bases and J by 2 bases, leaving 4 bases between them. The length of the CDR3 is 11 residues. From germline, CDR1 is MDHEN and CDR2 SYDVKM. For the CDR3, the DNA is TGTGCCAGCAGTCAGACCTACGAGCAGTACTTC. It codes for CASSQTYEQYF.

This clone was seen only once. The rearrangement links TRBV5-1 to TRBJ2-1, with 10 bases matching TRBD2. Germline CDR1 SGHRS, CDR2 YFSETQ. The V segment lost 4 bases and the J segment 8 bases; nucleotides outside the gene matches: 9. The CDR3 is 15 amino acids. Here the CDR3 reads CASSPGTSEGDEQFF. CDR3 DNA: TGCGCCAGCAGCCCGGGGACTAGCGAAGGGGATGAGCAGTTCTTC.

The chain carries TRBV10-3 and TRBJ2-2; 10 bases map to TRBD2. With 6 bases clipped from V and 6 bases from J, the junction kept 4 bases outside the gene matches. Per germline, CDR1 ENHRY and CDR2 SYGVKD. This CDR3 is built from 14 residues. DNA of the CDR3: TGTGCCATCAGGAAAGCGGGAGGGCCCGGGGAGCTGTTTTTT. The encoded protein is CAIRKAGGPGELFF.

This chain joins TRBV28 and TRBJ1-4; 9 bases agree with TRBD1. After removal of 5 bases from V and 7 bases from J, the junction contained 11 bases not matched to a gene. This CDR3 comprises 16 residues. Germline V gene lookup returns CDR1 MDHEN and CDR2 SYDVKM. CDR3 sequence: CASSPSSGTGSEKLFF. The CDR3 DNA sequence: TGTGCCAGCAGTCCGTCCTCCGGGACAGGGAGTGAAAAACTGTTTTTT.

The rearrangement links TRBV29-1 to TRBJ2-1; D call uncertain. The CDR3 runs 11 residues. Trimming removed 4 bases at V and 2 bases at J, with 3 bases between. Per the germline V gene, CDR1 is SQVTM and CDR2 is ANQGSEA. CDR3 sequence: CSVGPYNEQFF. CDR3 sequence (DNA): TGCAGCGTTGGGCCCTACAATGAGCAGTTCTTC.

The chain carries TRBV6-1 and TRBJ1-1, with a weak D call TRBD1 (6 bases). Germline-derived CDR1 and CDR2 are MNHNS and SASEGT. The CDR3 covers 15 residues. Between the trimmed V and J ends, which lost 2 bases and 5 bases, there was a span of 15 bases. This chain's CDR3 is CASSEFAGQGTEAFF. The CDR3 DNA sequence: TGTGCCAGCAGTGAATTTGCAGGGCAGGGGACTGAAGCTTTCTTT.

This chain connects TRBV5-4 to TRBJ2-3; 8 nucleotides line up with TRBD2. From germline, CDR1 is SGHNT and CDR2 YYREEE (reference sequence). Trimming took 0 bases from V and 8 from J; bases not matched to a gene: 8. This CDR3 has 15 amino acids. DNA of the CDR3: TGTGCCAGCAGCTTGGACCGCGCACGGGGGGGTACGCAGTATTTT. Translating it yields CASSLDRARGGTQYF.

The rearrangement links TRBV7-2 to TRBJ2-1; 8 nucleotides match TRBD1. CDR1 and CDR2 (germline): SGHTA, FQGNSA. The V segment lost 3 bases and the J segment 9 bases; nucleotides outside the gene matches: 4. The CDR3 is 13 amino acids. The CDR3 loop reads CASSFKDRGEQFF. The CDR3 nucleotides read TGTGCCAGCAGCTTTAAAGACAGGGGTGAGCAGTTCTTC. Based on the CDR3 plus reference TRBV7-2 and TRBJ2-1, the full variable domain is GAGVSQSPSNKVTEKGKDVELRCDPISGHTALYWYRQSLGQGLEFLIYFQGNSAPDKSGLPSDRFSAERTGGSVSTLTIQRTQQEDSAVYLCASSFKDRGEQFFGPGTRLTVL.